One sample yielded the 18 T cell receptor beta chains listed below, sequenced in a study of cytomegalovirus exposure and HLA in healthy donors. 60 Vbeta and 13 Jbeta primers were used in PCR. Sequencing was performed with immunoSEQ multiplex PCR; in TCRdb, only in-frame clones are kept and a portion is missing. The sample gives around 160,000 clones, 55% to 70% of which show up once; 2.8% is in the top ten. The sequencing sample was made of PBMCs. These receptors came from a middle-aged woman in good health and CMV-seropositive.

The chain joins TRBV6-5 to TRBJ1-2; TRBD1 aligns across 11 bases. J gave up 4 bases and V 6 bases, and 4 bases lay outside the gene matches. The CDR3 spans 14 residues. CDR1 and CDR2 from the germline V gene are MNHEY and SVGAGI. The CDR3, as DNA: TGTGCCAGCAGCGGGGACAGGGGGTCCTATGGCTACACCTTC. This encodes CASSGDRGSYGYTF.

This clone has more than one count but fewer than ten. The genes are TRBV19 and TRBJ1-2; 7 positions agree with TRBD1. With V trimmed by 6 bases and J by 7 bases, 11 bases remained unmatched. The CDR3 sequence is 14 residues long. From germline, CDR1 is LNHDA and CDR2 SQIVND (reference sequence). CDR3 nucleotide sequence: TGTGCCAGTAGATCACAGGGGCTCCGCGGTGGCTACACCTTC. Amino acids: CASRSQGLRGGYTF. The full variable domain, with the rest looked up from reference TRBV19 and TRBJ1-2, is DGGITQSPKYLFRKEGQNVTLSCEQNLNHDAMYWYRQDPGQGLRLIYYSQIVNDFQKGDIAEGYSVSREKKESFPLTVTSAQKNPTAFYLCASRSQGLRGGYTFGSGTRLTVV.

The rearrangement uses TRBV7-9 and TRBJ2-7; tentative D call: TRBD1 (5 bases). This CDR3 has 12 amino acids. Germline V gene data show CDR1 as SEHNR and CDR2 as FQNEAQ (reference sequence). Between the trimmed V and J ends, which lost 5 bases and 5 bases, there was a span of 10 bases. The CDR3 nucleotides read TGTGCCAGCAGCCCAGGGCTGGACGAGCAGTACTTC. This gives the protein CASSPGLDEQYF. The entire variable domain, with the rest obtained from reference TRBV7-9 and TRBJ2-7, is as follows: DTGVSQNPRHKITKRGQNVTFRCDPISEHNRLYWYRQTLGQGPEFLTYFQNEAQLEKSRLLSDRFSAERPKGSFSTLEIQRTEQGDSAMYLCASSPGLDEQYFGPGTRLTVT.

The CDR3 here is CASSYWEGRNSPLHF. CDR3 nucleotide sequence: TGTGCCAGCAGTTACTGGGAGGGTCGAAATTCACCCCTCCACTTT. The chain couples TRBV6-5 to TRBJ1-6, with no clear D. V was clipped by 1 base and J by 7 bases, with 11 bases between them. The germline gives CDR1 MNHEY, CDR2 SVGAGI. The CDR3 has 15 residues.

V usage is TRBV4-1 and J usage is TRBJ1-2, with a tentative D call TRBD1 (6 bases). The CDR3 runs 15 residues. In germline, CDR1 is MGHRA, CDR2 YSYEKL. V dropped 3 bases and J dropped 1 base, with 12 bases sitting between them. In nucleotides, the CDR3 is TGCGCCAGCAGCCAGGCGACAGGACTTAACTATGGCTACACCTTC. Protein sequence: CASSQATGLNYGYTF.

This rearrangement joins TRBV19 to TRBJ1-2, with D uncertain. The CDR3 is 14 residues long. The germline gives CDR1 LNHDA, CDR2 SQIVND (reference sequence). The ends were cut back, 3 bases at V and 7 bases at J, with 15 bases in the middle. In nucleotides, the CDR3 is TGTGCCAGTAGTATCCAAATATCGGTTCCTGGCTACACCTTC. Translated: CASSIQISVPGYTF. Full variable domain (rest looked up from reference TRBV19 and TRBJ1-2): DGGITQSPKYLFRKEGQNVTLSCEQNLNHDAMYWYRQDPGQGLRLIYYSQIVNDFQKGDIAEGYSVSREKKESFPLTVTSAQKNPTAFYLCASSIQISVPGYTFGSGTRLTVV.

V usage is TRBV2 and J usage is TRBJ1-1; TRBD1 might be the D (6 bases). Trimming shortened V by 4 bases and J by 0 bases, and 15 bases separated the two germline ends. The germline CDR1 and CDR2 sequences are SNHLY and FYNNEI. The CDR3 length is 16 residues. The CDR3 reads CASSVTGTPMNTEAFF. The CDR3 coding sequence is TGTGCCAGCAGTGTCACCGGGACACCTATGAACACTGAAGCTTTCTTT.

This chain connects TRBV9 to TRBJ2-1; 7 bases fit TRBD1. Trimming removed 3 bases from V and 2 bases from J; junction bases left unmatched: 5. CDR3 size: 15 residues. Germline V gene data show CDR1 as SGDLS and CDR2 as YYNGEE. The CDR3 sequence is CASSGQTGTYNEQFF. The CDR3 nucleotides are TGTGCCAGCAGCGGCCAGACAGGGACCTACAATGAGCAGTTCTTC.

This chain connects TRBV9 to TRBJ1-3; D is perhaps TRBD1 (5 bases). The germline V and J ends were trimmed by 7 bases and 4 bases, with 15 bases remaining between them. The germline CDR1 and CDR2 sequences are SGDLS and YYNGEE. The CDR3 is 14 residues long. CDR3 amino acids: CASGKQGEGNTIYF. Written as DNA, the CDR3 is TGTGCCAGCGGGAAGCAGGGTGAAGGAAACACCATATATTTT.

The rearrangement joins TRBV28 to TRBJ2-7, with 10 nucleotides matching TRBD2. Germline V gene sequence: CDR1 MDHEN, CDR2 SYDVKM. CDR3 length equals 22 residues. V was clipped by 3 bases and J by 1 base; unmatched bases: 24. CDR3 region: CASSFLNYRPARLAGASYEQYF. The CDR3 bases are TGTGCCAGCAGTTTTCTGAATTACAGGCCAGCCAGACTAGCGGGCGCTTCCTACGAGCAGTACTTC.

Only one count was recorded for this clone. The chain links TRBV2 to TRBJ2-1; 12 positions match TRBD2. CDR1 is SNHLY and CDR2 is FYNNEI in the germline V gene. There are 15 residues in the CDR3. V shed 6 bases and J 10 bases; nucleotides not matched to a gene: 10. CDR3 nucleotides: TGTGCCAGCAGCGAACTAGCGGGGGGCTTGAGGGAGCAGTTCTTC. Translation gives CASSELAGGLREQFF. Looking up the rest from reference TRBV2 and TRBJ2-1 gives the full variable domain: EPEVTQTPSHQVTQMGQEVILRCVPISNHLYFYWYRQILGQKVEFLVSFYNNEISEKSEIFDDQFSVERPDGSNFTLKIRSTKLEDSAMYFCASSELAGGLREQFFGPGTRLTVL.

V is TRBV28 and J is TRBJ2-7; a possible D gene is TRBD1 (5 bases). Germline V gene data show CDR1 as MDHEN and CDR2 as SYDVKM. V was trimmed by 6 bases and J by 5 bases, leaving 8 bases between them. This CDR3 spans 11 amino acids. The DNA of the CDR3 is TGTGCCAGCAGGGGGCGCCACGAGCAGTACTTC. The encoded protein is CASRGRHEQYF.

The J gene is TRBJ2-7, the V gene TRBV6-1; 9 nucleotides match TRBD2. The CDR3 runs to 14 residues. V shed 3 bases, J shed 6 bases, and the junction held 6 bases outside the gene matches. CDR1 MNHNS and CDR2 SASEGT come from the germline V gene. The CDR3, as DNA: TGTGCCAGCAGTGACGCGGGAGGGCCGAGCGAGCAGTACTTC. This encodes CASSDAGGPSEQYF.

The chain combines TRBV6-1 with TRBJ1-2, with a tentative D call TRBD1 (5 bases). Germline V lookup: CDR1 MNHNS, CDR2 SASEGT. The CDR3 sequence is 11 residues long. Trimming stripped 5 bases from V and 8 bases from J, with 9 bases between. Here the CDR3 reads CASSTTEGYTF. CDR3 in DNA: TGTGCCAGCAGTACGACAGAAGGCTACACCTTC.

The genes are TRBV9 and TRBJ2-2, with 7 bases lining up with TRBD2. Germline CDR1 reads SGDLS; CDR2 reads YYNGEE. Losses at the gene ends were 0 bases for V and 1 base for J; bases not matched to a gene: 3. The CDR3 totals 16 residues. As DNA, the CDR3 is TGTGCCAGCAGCGTAGGGGACTACAGGAACACCGGGGAGCTGTTTTTT. It specifies CASSVGDYRNTGELFF.

J is TRBJ2-1 and V is TRBV27; 7 bases are shared with TRBD2. The V gene end was trimmed by 4 bases and the J gene end by 11 bases; junction bases not matched to a gene: 5. CDR3 length: 12 amino acids. Germline assignment: CDR1 MNHEY and CDR2 SMNVEV (reference sequence). The DNA of the CDR3 is TGTGCCAGCAGTTCGGTCGGGAGGAAGCAGTTCTTC. It yields the protein CASSSVGRKQFF.

This clone is medium-sized. At the DNA level, this CDR3 is encoded by other sequences in the same sample as well. The V call is TRBV2, the J call TRBJ2-3, with 7 bases identical to TRBD1. CDR3 length equals 14 residues. The germline gives CDR1 SNHLY, CDR2 FYNNEI. The V and J ends lost 5 bases and 0 bases, in that order; junction bases with no gene match: 2. This CDR3 reads CASSRDRSTDTQYF. CDR3 DNA: TGTGCCAGCAGTCGGGACAGAAGCACAGATACGCAGTATTTT.

The chain has TRBV28 and TRBJ2-5, with a tentative D call TRBD2 (7 bases). The CDR3 loop spans 14 amino acids. Germline CDR1 MDHEN, CDR2 SYDVKM. The V end was cut by 5 bases, the J end by 4 bases, with 14 bases between. The CDR3 DNA is TGTGCCAGCAGTGCTGGGGGGGCCTCAGAGACCCAGTACTTC. Translating it yields CASSAGGASETQYF.